This T cell receptor beta chain was obtained from a study of T cells in Graves' hyperthyroidism and ophthalmopathy. RNA transcripts were the template for amplifying TCR beta CDR3 regions. During a first-round RT-PCR of the TCR CDR3, the HTBI primer set was used. TCRdb fed the multiplex PCR reads into MiXCR, producing one record per CDR3 protein. The table includes some 500,000 distinct CDR3 sequences, about an eighth detected once. In its sample, this clonotype was seen many times. This CDR3 region has 16 residues. Trimming cost V 5 bases and J 10 bases, with 21 bases left between them. The germline gives CDR1 LNHDA, CDR2 SQIVND (reference sequence).

The material sequenced was blood. The sequence derives from a woman in her late teens or twenties with Graves' hyperthyroidism. The chain couples TRBV19 to TRBJ1-6; D is uncertain. CDR3: CASSQIRRPSGSPLHF. The CDR3 DNA is TGTGCCAGTAGTCAAATTCGGCGGCCTTCAGGATCACCCCTCCACTTT.